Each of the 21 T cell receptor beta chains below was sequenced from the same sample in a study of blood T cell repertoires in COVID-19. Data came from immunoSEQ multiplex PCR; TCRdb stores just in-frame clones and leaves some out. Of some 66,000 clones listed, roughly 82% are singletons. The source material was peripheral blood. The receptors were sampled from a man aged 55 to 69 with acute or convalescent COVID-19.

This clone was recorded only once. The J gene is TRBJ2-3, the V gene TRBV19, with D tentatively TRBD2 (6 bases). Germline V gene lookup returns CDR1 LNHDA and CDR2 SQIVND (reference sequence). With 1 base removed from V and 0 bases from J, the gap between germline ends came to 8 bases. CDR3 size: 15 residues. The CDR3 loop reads CASSIGGGSTDTQYF. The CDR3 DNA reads TGTGCCAGTAGTATAGGTGGGGGGAGCACAGATACGCAGTATTTT.

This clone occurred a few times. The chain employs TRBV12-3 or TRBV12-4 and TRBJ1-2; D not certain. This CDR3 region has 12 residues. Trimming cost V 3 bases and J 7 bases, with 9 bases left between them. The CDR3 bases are TGTGCCAGCAGTTTGCCTTTGCGTGGCTACACCTTC. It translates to CASSLPLRGYTF.

For the CDR3, the DNA is TGTGCCAGCAGTGAACAAAGGGGGCTTAATTCACCCCTCCACTTT. Translation: CASSEQRGLNSPLHF. The chain joins TRBV6-1 to TRBJ1-6, with 7 bases fitting TRBD1. Per germline, CDR1 MNHNS and CDR2 SASEGT. The CDR3 is 15 residues long. The junction had 4 bases not matched to a gene; V was cut back by 2 bases and J by 6 bases.

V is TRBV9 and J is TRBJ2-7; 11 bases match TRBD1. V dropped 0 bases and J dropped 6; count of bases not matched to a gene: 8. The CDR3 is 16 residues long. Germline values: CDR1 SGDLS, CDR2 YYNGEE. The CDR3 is CASSVAGTGGRAEQYF. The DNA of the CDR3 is TGTGCCAGCAGCGTAGCTGGGACAGGGGGAAGAGCCGAGCAGTACTTC.

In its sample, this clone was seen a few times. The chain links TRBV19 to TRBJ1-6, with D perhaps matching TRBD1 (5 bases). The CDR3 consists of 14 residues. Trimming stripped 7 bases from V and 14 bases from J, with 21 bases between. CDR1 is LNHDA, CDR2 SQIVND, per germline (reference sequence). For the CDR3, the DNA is TGTGCCAGTACCCCAGAATCACCGGGAGGGGCCCTCCACTTT. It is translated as CASTPESPGGALHF.

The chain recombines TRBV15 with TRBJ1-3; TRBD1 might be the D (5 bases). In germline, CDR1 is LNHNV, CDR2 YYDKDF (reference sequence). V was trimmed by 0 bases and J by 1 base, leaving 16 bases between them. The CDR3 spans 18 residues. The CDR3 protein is CATSRDQGDRSSGNTIYF. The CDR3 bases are TGTGCCACCAGCAGAGATCAAGGGGATAGGTCTTCTGGAAACACCATATATTTT.

The CDR3 is CASSRLAGGEQFF. The CDR3 DNA follows: TGTGCCAGCAGCCGACTAGCGGGGGGGGAGCAGTTCTTC. This rearrangement joins TRBV6-2 or TRBV6-3 to TRBJ2-1; TRBD2 matches 14 bases. Germline CDR1 reads MNHEY; CDR2 reads SVGEGT. J lost 10 bases, V lost 6 bases, and 2 bases had no gene match. The CDR3 runs to 13 residues.

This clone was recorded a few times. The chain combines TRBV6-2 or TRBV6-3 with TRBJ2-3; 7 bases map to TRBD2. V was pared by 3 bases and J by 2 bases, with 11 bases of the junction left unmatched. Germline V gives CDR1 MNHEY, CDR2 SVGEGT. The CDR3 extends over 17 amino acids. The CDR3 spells CASSYRQGGGNTDTQYF. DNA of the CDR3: TGTGCCAGCAGTTATCGGCAAGGCGGGGGAAACACAGATACGCAGTATTTT.

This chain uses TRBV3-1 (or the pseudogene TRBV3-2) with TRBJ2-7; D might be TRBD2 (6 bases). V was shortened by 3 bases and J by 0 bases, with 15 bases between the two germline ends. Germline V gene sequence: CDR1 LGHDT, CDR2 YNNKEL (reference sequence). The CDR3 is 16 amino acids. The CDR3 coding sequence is TGTGCCAGCAGCCAGTCAGGACTATTAAACTCCTACGAGCAGTACTTC. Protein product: CASSQSGLLNSYEQYF.

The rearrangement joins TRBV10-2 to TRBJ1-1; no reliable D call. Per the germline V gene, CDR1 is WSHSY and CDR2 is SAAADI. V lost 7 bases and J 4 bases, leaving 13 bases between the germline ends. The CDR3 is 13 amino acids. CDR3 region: CASTPQDGTEAFF. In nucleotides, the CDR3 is TGCGCCAGCACTCCCCAGGATGGCACTGAAGCTTTCTTT.

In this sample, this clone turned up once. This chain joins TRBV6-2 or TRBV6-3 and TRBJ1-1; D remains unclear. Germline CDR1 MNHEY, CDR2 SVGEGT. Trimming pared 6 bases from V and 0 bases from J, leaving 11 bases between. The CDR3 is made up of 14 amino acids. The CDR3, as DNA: TGTGCCAGCAGCAATAACATTATGAACACTGAAGCTTTCTTT. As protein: CASSNNIMNTEAFF.

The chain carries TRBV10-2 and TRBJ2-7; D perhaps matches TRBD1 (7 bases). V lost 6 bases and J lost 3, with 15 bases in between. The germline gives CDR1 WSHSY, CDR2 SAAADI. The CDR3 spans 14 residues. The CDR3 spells CASRGGTALYEQYF. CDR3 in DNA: TGCGCCAGCAGGGGCGGGACAGCCCTCTACGAGCAGTACTTC.

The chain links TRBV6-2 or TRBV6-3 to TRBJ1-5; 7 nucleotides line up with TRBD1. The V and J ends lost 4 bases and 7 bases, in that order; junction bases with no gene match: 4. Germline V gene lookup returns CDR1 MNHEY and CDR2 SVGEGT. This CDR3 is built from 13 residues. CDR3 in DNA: TGTGCCAGCAGTTTCGCAGGGGGGCAGCCCCAGCATTTT. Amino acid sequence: CASSFAGGQPQHF.

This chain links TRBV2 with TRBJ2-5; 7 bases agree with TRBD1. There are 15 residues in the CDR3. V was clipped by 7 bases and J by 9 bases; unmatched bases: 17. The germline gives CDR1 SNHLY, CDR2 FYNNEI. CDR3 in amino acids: CASTGPGTAPAAQYF. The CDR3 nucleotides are TGTGCCAGCACCGGGCCCGGGACAGCCCCAGCGGCCCAGTACTTC. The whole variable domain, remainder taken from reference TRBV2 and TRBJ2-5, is EPEVTQTPSHQVTQMGQEVILRCVPISNHLYFYWYRQILGQKVEFLVSFYNNEISEKSEIFDDQFSVERPDGSNFTLKIRSTKLEDSAMYFCASTGPGTAPAAQYFGPGTRLLVL.

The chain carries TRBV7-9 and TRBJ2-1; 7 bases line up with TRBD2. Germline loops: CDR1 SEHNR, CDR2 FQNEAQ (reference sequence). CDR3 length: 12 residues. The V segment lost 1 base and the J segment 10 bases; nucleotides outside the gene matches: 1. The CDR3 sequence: CASSLEAGEQFF. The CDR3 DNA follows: TGTGCCAGCAGCTTAGAAGCGGGGGAGCAGTTCTTC.

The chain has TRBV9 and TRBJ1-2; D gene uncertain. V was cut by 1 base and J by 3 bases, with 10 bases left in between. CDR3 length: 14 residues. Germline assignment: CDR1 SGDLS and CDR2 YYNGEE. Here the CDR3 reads CASSVHSMDYGYTF. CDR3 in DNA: TGTGCCAGCAGCGTACACTCAATGGACTATGGCTACACCTTC.

The CDR3 nucleotides are TGTGCCAGCAGTAGACAGGGGGAAGGCTACACCTTC. Protein product: CASSRQGEGYTF. The chain combines TRBV12-3 or TRBV12-4 with TRBJ1-2; 9 bases line up with TRBD1. With 5 bases clipped from V and 8 bases from J, the junction kept 3 bases outside the gene matches. The CDR3 is 12 residues long.

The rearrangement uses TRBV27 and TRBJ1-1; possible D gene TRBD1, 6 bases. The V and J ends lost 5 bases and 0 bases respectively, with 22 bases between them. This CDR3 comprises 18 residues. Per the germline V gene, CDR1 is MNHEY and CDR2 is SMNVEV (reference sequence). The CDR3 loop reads CASSARGIWGPMNTEAFF. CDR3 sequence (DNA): TGTGCCAGCAGTGCGAGGGGGATCTGGGGGCCCATGAACACTGAAGCTTTCTTT.

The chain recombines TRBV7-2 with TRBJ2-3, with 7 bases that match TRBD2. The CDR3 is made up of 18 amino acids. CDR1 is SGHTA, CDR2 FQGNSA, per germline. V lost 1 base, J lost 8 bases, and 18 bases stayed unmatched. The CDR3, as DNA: TGTGCCAGCAGCTTAGGGGGACCCCCCGCGGGGGTATATTTTACGCAGTATTTT. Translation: CASSLGGPPAGVYFTQYF. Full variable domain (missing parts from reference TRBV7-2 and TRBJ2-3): GAGVSQSPSNKVTEKGKDVELRCDPISGHTALYWYRQSLGQGLEFLIYFQGNSAPDKSGLPSDRFSAERTGGSVSTLTIQRTQQEDSAVYLCASSLGGPPAGVYFTQYFGPGTRLTVL.

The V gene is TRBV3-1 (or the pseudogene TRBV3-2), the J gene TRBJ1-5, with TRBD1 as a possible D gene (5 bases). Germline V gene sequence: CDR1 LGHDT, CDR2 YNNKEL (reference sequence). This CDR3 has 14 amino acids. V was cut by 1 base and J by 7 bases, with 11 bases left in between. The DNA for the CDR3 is TGTGCCAGCAGCCAAGGGGGGGGTGAGCAGCCCCAGCATTTT. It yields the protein CASSQGGGEQPQHF.

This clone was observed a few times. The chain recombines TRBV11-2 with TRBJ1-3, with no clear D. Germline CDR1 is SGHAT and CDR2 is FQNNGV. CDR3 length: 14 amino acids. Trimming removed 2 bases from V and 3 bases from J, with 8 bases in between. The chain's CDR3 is CASSLWGGGNTIYF. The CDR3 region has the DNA TGTGCCAGCAGCTTATGGGGAGGTGGAAACACCATATATTTT.